This T cell receptor (beta chain) was obtained from a study of T cell responses to AZD1222 COVID-19 vaccine (dated by TCRdb to 2020 to 2022). For the wider study: A total of just over 230 trial participants underwent TCR sequencing, of whom about 200 had received two doses of AZD1222 and some 26 had received two doses of the MenACWY control vaccine. Enrollment into the trials was organized by age into subgroups of 18-55, 56-69 and 70-plus years, and those subgroups contained roughly 150, 30 and 60 TCR-sequenced participants, respectively.

The CDR3 regions of human TCRbeta chains were subjected to immunosequencing. On the authors' methods: Repertoire TCRs were matched against a reference library of SARS-CoV-2-specific TCRs generated with the MIRA antigen-specificity platform. Breadth was defined as the fraction of unique TCRs that were SARS-CoV-2-associated, and depth was defined as the fraction of total T cells that were SARS-CoV-2-associated. Using the MIRA data, each spike-specific TCR was assigned both to the spike region to which the TCR was reactive and to a CD4 or CD8 class. Log10-transformed breadth and depth values were compared by one-way ANOVA with Sidak's multiple comparisons tests. The source is immuneACCESS, and TCRdb retained only in-frame sequences with V and J called. Part of the clones is not carried over; for the studies checked, unresolved V genes explain less than half of this, and the remainder is unexplained. V and J calls and clone size come straight from that table; D and trimming were deduced from the DNA. The sample table contains roughly 140,000 clones; only one count was recorded for 90% to 95% of them. The ten largest make up 1.5% of the sample.

The V end loses 3 bases and the J end loses 2 bases, and a stretch of 12 bases separates them. The germline V gene specifies SGHRS as CDR1 and YFSETQ as CDR2. The CDR3 spans 14 residues, from the cysteine through the phenylalanine. Here the CDR3 DNA is all that survives: 42 bases in frame from base 1. Taken with the paper, the label for time point translates to: about 28 days (+/-7) after the second vaccine dose. AZD1222 recipients whose second dose came at about 4 weeks and those whose second dose came at about 12 weeks were combined into one group, since spike-specific TCR depth and breadth did not differ between the two schedules. The vaccinee samples were drawn from two UK trials, COV001 and COV002, one of which was a single-blind randomized controlled phase 2/3 trial testing AZD1222 (ChAdOx1 nCoV-19) in healthy adults. For TCRbeta chain sequencing, PBMC samples were collected from trial participants at day 0 and at day 28 after the second dose.

This clone occurred a few times. Its antigen remains undetermined. No much larger clone exists at a distance of one base, and base qualities are not known. Study-level results and caveats: Reportedly, close to half of the unique spike-specific TCRs recognized epitopes lying outside the regions that are mutated in the B.1.351 and B.1.1.7 variants. The 56-69-year group was small, and its depth increase did not reach significance, likely because of low power. Because no day 14 peak-response samples were available, repertoires were characterized only after the peak T cell response. Conclusions about previously exposed vaccinees are limited, since just a handful of AZD1222 recipients were seropositive for SARS-CoV-2 at baseline. Most participants were white British and females outnumbered males, and the authors suggested that clonal diversity may have been underestimated. Vaccine-associated CD4 TCRs spanned the whole spike protein, with dominant responses in regions 160-218 and 743-854. After two AZD1222 doses, both the breadth and the depth of spike-specific TCRs were significantly higher than at day 0 and than in MenACWY recipients.

The chain is assembled from TRBV5-1 and TRBJ2-7; there is no confident call for the D gene. This material consisted of peripheral blood, taken 28 days after the second AZD1222 dose. This sequence was found in an adult who received the AZD1222 COVID-19 vaccine. The sequence in DNA is TGCGCCAGCAGCTCGGTGGCGGAAACCTACGAGCAGTACTTC. This codes for CASSSVAETYEQYF.